This TCR beta chain derives from a study of blood T cell repertoires in COVID-19. This clone was recorded a few times. Enrolled during active infection, Seattle patients were then followed longitudinally. Measured with immunoSEQ multiplex PCR; TCRdb has only the in-frame clones, and not every one. Of approximately 210,000 clones in the sample, about 85% were seen once. The receptor comes from a woman of 80 years or more with COVID-19, enrolled during active disease. The source material was peripheral blood.

The CDR3 sequence: CASARGNQETQYF. DNA of the CDR3: TGCGCCAGTGCACGAGGGAACCAAGAGACCCAGTACTTC. The V call is TRBV10-2, the J call TRBJ2-5; the D gene is possibly TRBD2 (5 bases). The CDR3 extends over 13 amino acids. Germline CDR1 reads WSHSY; CDR2 reads SAAADI. Trimming removed 9 bases at V and 0 bases at J, with 11 bases between.